These T cell receptor beta chains were read from a single sample in a study of blood T cell repertoires in COVID-19. Assay used: immunoSEQ multiplex PCR; TCRdb lists only in-frame clones, some missing. The sample records approximately 77,000 clones, about nine tenths being singletons. The source material was peripheral blood. Receptor source: a woman aged 80 or over with acute or convalescent COVID-19. The CDR3 runs from the conserved cysteine through the conserved F or W. D genes are given only for firm matches. For some rows the clone size is stated as once, few or many, or as a class when expanded; others skip it.

>TRBD2|TRBV5-4|TRBJ2-5|.
TGTGCCAGCAGCCCAGCTAGCGGGGGTGAGACCCAGTACTTC
CASSPASGGETQYF
>.|TRBV11-3|TRBJ1-1|few
TGTGCCAGCAGCTTAAGGGCAGGGCAGGGAACTGAAGCTTTCTTT
CASSLRAGQGTEAFF
>.|TRBV7-9|TRBJ1-2|.
TGTGCCAGCAGCTTAGCAAGGGTGGGGGCCTATGGCTACACCTTC
CASSLARVGAYGYTF
>TRBD1|TRBV18|TRBJ1-6|.
TGTGCCAGCCTCAAACAGGGGACAGGGGATTCACCCCTCCACTTT
CASLKQGTGDSPLHF
>TRBD1|TRBV5-4|TRBJ1-4|.
TGTGCCAGCAGATCGGGACAGACTAATGAAAAACTGTTTTTT
CASRSGQTNEKLFF
>.|TRBV9|TRBJ2-3|.
TGTGCCAGCAGCAATCCGGGAAAGAGGTATTTT
CASSNPGKRYF
>.|TRBV9|TRBJ1-1|.
TGTGCCAGCAGCAAGGGCCAGGGAAGAGGGAACACTGAAGCTTTCTTT
CASSKGQGRGNTEAFF
>.|TRBV5-1|TRBJ1-6|.
TGCGCCAGCAGGTTGGGAGGATTTGATAATTCACCCCTCCACTTT
CASRLGGFDNSPLHF
>.|TRBV19|TRBJ1-2|.
TGTGCCAGTTTCTCCGGGGGAGGAGGCTACACCTTC
CASFSGGGGYTF
>.|TRBV20-1|TRBJ1-5|.
TGCAGTGCTACCTCCGGCCCCACTAAGCATTTT
CSATSGPTKHF
>.|TRBV4-1|TRBJ1-2|.
TGCGCCAGCAGCCAAGTTCTAGGGCAGGGGTATGGCTACACCTTC
CASSQVLGQGYGYTF
>TRBD1|TRBV6-2/TRBV6-3|TRBJ1-2|.
TGTGCCAGCAGTGACAGGGGTGGCTACACCTTC
CASSDRGGYTF
>.|TRBV3-1/TRBV3-2|TRBJ1-1|.
TGTGCCAGCAGCCAAGATCTAAGGAGGGATACTGAAGCTTTCTTT
CASSQDLRRDTEAFF
>TRBD1|TRBV5-6|TRBJ2-7|.
TGTGCCAGCAGCTTGTCTAGGACAGGGTCGGTCTCCGAGCAGTACTTC
CASSLSRTGSVSEQYF
>.|TRBV9|TRBJ2-1|.
TGTGCCAGCAGCGTATCAGGCAATGAGCAGTTCTTC
CASSVSGNEQFF
>TRBD2|TRBV19|TRBJ2-2|.
TGTGCCAGTAGTAAACTAGCGATGACCGGGGAGCTGTTTTTT
CASSKLAMTGELFF
>.|TRBV12-3/TRBV12-4|TRBJ2-7|once
TGTGCCAGCAGAACGACAGGAGCCTACGAGCAGTACTTC
CASRTTGAYEQYF
>.|TRBV30|TRBJ2-3|.
TGTGCCTGGAGCCGACAGAAGAGGAGTGATACGCAGTATTTT
CAWSRQKRSDTQYF
>.|TRBV4-1|TRBJ1-6|.
TGCGCCAGCAGCCAGACAGCTGAATCCTATAATTCACCCCTCCACTTT
CASSQTAESYNSPLHF
>TRBD2|TRBV7-2|TRBJ2-1|.
TGTGCCAGCAGCTCGCGGACTAGCGGGGGGGCCGTCTACAATGAGCAGTTCTTC
CASSSRTSGGAVYNEQFF
>TRBD1|TRBV11-2|TRBJ2-2|.
TGTGCCAGCAGTCAGGGGGCGCGTGGCACCGGGGAGCTGTTTTTT
CASSQGARGTGELFF
>.|TRBV29-1|TRBJ1-1|.
TGCAGCGCTACAGGGTTACGGGACACTGAAGCTTTCTTT
CSATGLRDTEAFF
>TRBD2|TRBV5-1|TRBJ2-1|.
TGCGCCAGCAGCCCAAGACTAGCGGGAGTCAATGAGCAGTTCTTC
CASSPRLAGVNEQFF
>.|TRBV19|TRBJ1-5|.
TGTGCCAGTATGGATTTTCGGGATCAGCCCCAGCATTTT
CASMDFRDQPQHF
>TRBD2|TRBV3-1/TRBV3-2|TRBJ2-7|.
TGTGCCAGCAGCTCCAGACTAGCGGGAATAGACGACGAGCAGTACTTC
CASSSRLAGIDDEQYF
>.|TRBV15|TRBJ1-2|.
TGTGCCACCAGCAGAGATTTGGCTGGAGGAACTAGTGGCTACACCTTC
CATSRDLAGGTSGYTF
>TRBD2|TRBV10-2|TRBJ2-1|.
TGCGCCAGCAGTGAGTGGACTAGCGCTGAGCAGTTCTTC
CASSEWTSAEQFF
>.|TRBV24-1|TRBJ1-2|.
TGTGCCACCGGGCTCTATGACTATGGCTACACCTTC
CATGLYDYGYTF
>TRBD1|TRBV28|TRBJ1-2|.
TGTGCCAGCAGAGCTCCGGGACAGGGTGACTATGGCTACACCTTC
CASRAPGQGDYGYTF
>TRBD1|TRBV19|TRBJ1-3|.
TGTGCCAGTCGACAGGGGGTCACTGGAAACACCATATATTTT
CASRQGVTGNTIYF
>.|TRBV5-1|TRBJ1-1|.
TGCGCCAGCAGCTTGGGCGGGTCGAGCACTGAAGCTTTCTTT
CASSLGGSSTEAFF
>TRBD2|TRBV5-1|TRBJ2-2|once
TGCGCCAGCAGCCACAGTGGACTAGCGGACACCGGGGAGCTGTTTTTT
CASSHSGLADTGELFF
>TRBD2|TRBV5-1|TRBJ2-1|.
TGCGCCAGCCGGGCGGGGGAGTATGAGCAGTTCTTC
CASRAGEYEQFF
>.|TRBV11-2|TRBJ1-6|few
TGTGCCAGCAGGCCGGCGGGTAAATCACCCCTCCACTTT
CASRPAGKSPLHF
>TRBD1|TRBV24-1|TRBJ2-7|.
TGTGCCACCAGTGACCTCCCGGGACAGGGATCTTACGAGCAGTACTTC
CATSDLPGQGSYEQYF
>.|TRBV5-4|TRBJ2-7|.
TGTGCCAGCAGCTTTAGCGGGACAGACGAGCAGTACTTC
CASSFSGTDEQYF
>TRBD1|TRBV19|TRBJ2-7|few
TGTGCCAGTAGTATCGCAGGGGGTTTTTACGAGCAGTACTTC
CASSIAGGFYEQYF
>TRBD2|TRBV6-5|TRBJ2-3|.
TGTGCCAGCAGGACTCAGACTAGCGGGGGCTATACGCAGTATTTT
CASRTQTSGGYTQYF
>TRBD2|TRBV4-2|TRBJ2-1|.
TGTGCCAGCAGCCAAGAGTGGCTAGCGGGAGGGGGAAATGAGCAGTTCTTC
CASSQEWLAGGGNEQFF